The T cell receptor (beta chain) described here comes from a study of blood T cells in healthy people across ages. General study points: Expanded clonotype changes were possibly confounded by unknown donor CMV status.

This CDR3 is built from 16 residues. CDR1 SQVTM and CDR2 ANQGSEA come from the germline V gene. V was clipped by 4 bases and J by 2 bases; unmatched bases: 14. It was with a sample-barcoded 5' primer and a J-beta primer mix that a second PCR of about 6 to 12 cycles was run. A 12-random-nucleotide template-switch adaptor tagged each cDNA molecule. TCRdb fed the 5' RACE reads into MiXCR, producing one record per CDR3 protein. The sample shows about 730,000 distinct CDR3 sequences, roughly 45% of them seen only once. This clonotype has only a few counts. Its specificity is unknown. The clonotype was recovered from a woman between 55 and 75 years old in good health. Sequenced sample: blood. The J gene is TRBJ2-7, the V gene TRBV29-1; 7 nucleotides match TRBD1. As DNA, the CDR3 is TGCAGCGTTGGGATAACAGACAGGGTTCCAGCCTACGAGCAGTACTTC. This sequence encodes CSVGITDRVPAYEQYF.